Sequencing of this T cell receptor (beta chain) was carried out in a study of CD8 T cells in Susac syndrome. Germline values: CDR1 SQVTM, CDR2 ANQGSEA. V gave up 4 bases and J gave up 5 bases; unmatched junction bases: 3. The CDR3 has 14 amino acids. This clonotype appeared once. An input of about 0.5 to 1 ug of RNA was subjected to reverse transcription using random hexamers. MiXCR, run by TCRdb on the immunoSEQ multiplex PCR reads, gives a single entry per CDR3 protein. The sample lists a few hundred thousand distinct CDR3 sequences; over 90% were seen once. FACS enriched CD8+ TEMRA cells, while bulk CD8+ and CD4+ were negatively isolated.

V is TRBV29-1 and J is TRBJ2-1, with 12 bases fitting TRBD2. This receptor was taken from a human donor with multiple sclerosis. Sequencing was carried out using CD4+ T cells from PBMCs. The CDR3 spells CSVGTSGINNEQFF. The CDR3 nucleotides are TGCAGCGTTGGGACTAGCGGGATCAACAATGAGCAGTTCTTC.